This TCR beta chain was profiled in a study of long-term antiretroviral therapy in people with HIV (dated by TCRdb to between 2021 and 2024). Study-level background: Collection of the earliest samples took place about a decade ahead of the 2015 WHO recommendation for immediate ART, at a time when ART was typically delayed until CD4 counts fell. Whether ART initiation and durable HIV suppression were associated with changes in peripheral blood TRB repertoire composition and diversity was tested in a retrospective serial study. From 30 adults with confirmed HIV infection, the cohort provided around 180 cryopreserved PBMC samples, gathered serially across a mean of around 6 years (range 1-12). Among the roughly 30 participants with HIV, more than ten were female. No cross-contamination during QIAcube processing turned up in test extractions that ran a monoclonal T-cell line alongside 30 or so polyclonal samples. What the study reported, not specific to this receptor: A significant increase in TRB diversity was found to be associated with ART initiation, although TRB diversity was observed to remain significantly below that of transplant donor controls even after long-term ART. Narrower CDR3 length ranges were observed in HIV repertoires than in controls, and an antigen-experienced repertoire with only a slight naive shift after ART was suggested by the network structure. Inferences about post-ART repertoire changes are limited because no data were available on ART adherence, viral resistance or therapy changes. At every time point, the repertoire was dominated by expanded TRB clones first identified before ART initiation, although this dominance fluctuated and, in many PLHIV, declined after ART. Since PBMC availability was limited, sequencing covered only the TCR beta chain, with no alpha chain pairing. Because pre-ART samples had limited cell numbers, profiling was done on unsorted PBMC rather than on sorted CD4+ and CD8+ T cells. The samples span the years 2004 to 2017, and the ART regimens used may be less effective than current regimens.

Reading from cysteine to phenylalanine, the CDR3 counts 15 amino acids. Kept here is only the CDR3 DNA, which spans 45 bases and is read in frame from base 1. V and J lose 3 bases and 4 bases, and a span of 15 bases separates them. The germline V gene (reference sequence) provides CDR1 SGHNT and CDR2 YYREEE. The immunoSEQ hsTCRB v3.0 assay was used at survey level resolution to sequence the TRB variable region. The targeted TRB sequencing depth was about 40,000-55,000 T-cell genomes per sample. An Illumina MiSeq with a v3 150-cycle kit was used to sequence the pooled TRB libraries. In the source study's methods: Repertoire analysis was performed in R inside a reproducible Nextflow workflow that covered QC, data transformation and analysis. LymphoSeq2, an R package for exploring AIRR-Seq data, was used to implement the custom analyses. After excluding a handful of samples that yielded fewer than 5000 total TRB sequences, around 190 HIV repertoires remained for analysis. Among the roughly 180 retained HIV repertoires, about 57 were collected before ART initiation and 129 after ART initiation. Repertoires were downsampled to 5000 TRB nucleotide sequences, and summary statistics were averaged over 100 downsampling iterations. TRB sequences were retained for analysis only if CDR3 regions of at least seven amino acids were present. Two measures captured diversity: a Shannon entropy-derived clonality score and the Gini coefficient. In the repertoire networks, any two of the top 5000 CDR3 amino acid sequences were linked whenever the two sequences differed by an edit distance of one. For TRB CDR3 amino acid sequences, GLIPH2 was used to predict antigen specificity groups and MHC restriction. To flag known CMV, EBV, HIV or tissue antigen associations, CDR3 amino acid sequences were matched against VDJdb and McPAS-TCR. Pre-ART, post-ART and control groups were compared with Wilcoxon signed-rank tests and Holm-Bonferroni correction. Here the immuneACCESS table is served through TCRdb, limited to in-frame sequences with V and J called. Missing clones are a known gap in these copies; in checked studies unresolved V genes cover under half, and the rest lacks a known reason. The V and J calls and clone size were taken over from that table, and D and trimming were inferred from the DNA. This sample has tens of thousands of clones in its table, and roughly 80% of those were observed once. About 10% of the sample rests with the top ten.

This clone is a singleton in its sample. This clone's antigen is unknown. No base-level quality is on record; no much larger clone is a single base apart. To be included, a participant needed at least one PBMC sample from before ART initiation plus at least two post-ART samples. All participants with HIV were treated in the United States of America. Before DNA extraction, cryopreserved samples containing about 0.95-10 million PBMC were thawed and washed. At the time of the earliest PBMC sample, participants with HIV were aged between roughly 20 and 54 years. PBMC samples from each participant spanned 1-4 timepoints before ART initiation and 2-8 timepoints after ART initiation, with a median of 7 samples. For every participant, serial HIV viral load, CD4+ T-cell count, ART history and demographic data were obtained. Genomic DNA was extracted from unsorted PBMC with a Qiagen kit on a QIAcube, processed in batches of 12 samples.

Here the chain combines TRBV5-4 and TRBJ2-3; the D gene is perhaps TRBD1, on 6 matching bases. The sequence was collected from a man aged 18 to 29 with HIV. The sequences come from unsorted PBMCs, collected 0.8 years before starting antiretroviral therapy. CDR3 reads: CASSWGNRVPDTQYF. The DNA reads as follows: TGTGCCAGCAGCTGGGGAAACAGGGTTCCAGATACGCAGTATTTT.